This T cell receptor beta chain was identified in a study of glioma-infiltrating T cells after dendritic cell vaccination. This clone has only one observation. Time point of the sample: after dendritic cell vaccination, including at tumor progression/relapse. Fresh-frozen tumor tissue and more than two years of survival data were available for all. Germline loops: CDR1 LNHDA, CDR2 SQIVND (reference sequence). The length of the CDR3 is 18 residues. The J segment lost 1 base and the V segment lost 3 bases, leaving 5 bases of the junction unmatched. The immunoSEQ assay amplified TCRB CDR3 from up to roughly 2 ug DNA. Amplification used 60 V beta primers and 13 J beta primers. Assay used: immunoSEQ multiplex PCR; TCRdb lists only in-frame clones, some missing. The sample includes roughly 85,000 clones, around 85% of them seen just once.

J is TRBJ2-6 and V is TRBV19; TRBD2 matches 11 bases. The sample in question was blood, obtained after dendritic cell vaccination. This TCR derives from a human donor with glioblastoma. Here the CDR3 DNA reads TGTGCCAGTAGTATGGGACTAGCGGTTCGATCTGGGGCCAACGTCCTGACTTTC. It encodes CASSMGLAVRSGANVLTF.